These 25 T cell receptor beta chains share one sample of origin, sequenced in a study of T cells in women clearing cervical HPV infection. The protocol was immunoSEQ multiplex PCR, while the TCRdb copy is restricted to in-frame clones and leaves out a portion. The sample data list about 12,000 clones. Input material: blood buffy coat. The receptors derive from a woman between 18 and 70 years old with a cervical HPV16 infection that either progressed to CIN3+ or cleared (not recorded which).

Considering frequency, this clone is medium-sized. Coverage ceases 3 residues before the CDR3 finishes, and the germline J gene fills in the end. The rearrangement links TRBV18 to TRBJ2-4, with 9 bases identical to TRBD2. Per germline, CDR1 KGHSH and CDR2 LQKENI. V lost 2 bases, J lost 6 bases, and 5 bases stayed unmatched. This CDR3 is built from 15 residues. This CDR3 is CASSPIPSGVNIQYF. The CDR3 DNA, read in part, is TGTGCCAGCTCACCAATCCCTAGCGGGGTAAACATT. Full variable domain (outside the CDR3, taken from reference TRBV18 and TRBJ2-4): NAGVMQNPRHLVRRRGQEARLRCSPMKGHSHVYWYRQLPEEGLKFMVYLQKENIIDESGMPKERFSAEFPKEGPSILRIQQVVRGDSAAYFCASSPIPSGVNIQYFGAGTRLSVL.

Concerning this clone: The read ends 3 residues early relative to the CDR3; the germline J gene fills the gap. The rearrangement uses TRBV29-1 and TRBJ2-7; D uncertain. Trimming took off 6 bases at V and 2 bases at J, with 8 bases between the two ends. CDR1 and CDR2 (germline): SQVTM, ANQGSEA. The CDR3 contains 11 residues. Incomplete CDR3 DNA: TGCAGCGTCAGAGGTGCCTACGAG. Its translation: CSVRGAYE. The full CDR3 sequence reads CSVRGAYEQYF.

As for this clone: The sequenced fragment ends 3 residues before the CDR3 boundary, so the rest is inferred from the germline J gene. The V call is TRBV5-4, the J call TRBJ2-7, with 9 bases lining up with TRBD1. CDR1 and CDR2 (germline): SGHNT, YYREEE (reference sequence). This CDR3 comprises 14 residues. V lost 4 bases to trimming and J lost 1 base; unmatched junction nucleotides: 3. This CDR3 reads CASSRDRASYEQYF. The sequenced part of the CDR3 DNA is TGTGCCAGCAGCAGGGACAGGGCTTCCTACGAG.

The CDR3 region is CASKGTGADTEAFF. The sequenced part of the CDR3 DNA is TGTGCCAGCAAGGGGACAGGGGCAGACACTGAA. The chain links TRBV2 to TRBJ1-1, with TRBD1 identical over 10 bases. The read ends 3 residues shy of where the CDR3 ends; the end is completed using the germline J gene. After removal of 7 bases from V and 3 bases from J, the junction contained 5 bases not matched to a gene. The CDR3 is 14 residues long. Germline assignment: CDR1 SNHLY and CDR2 FYNNEI.

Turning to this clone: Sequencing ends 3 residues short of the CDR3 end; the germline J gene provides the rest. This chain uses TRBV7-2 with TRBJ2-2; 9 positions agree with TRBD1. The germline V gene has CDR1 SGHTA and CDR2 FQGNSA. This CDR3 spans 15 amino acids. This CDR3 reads CASREQGAVNEKLFF. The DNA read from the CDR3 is TGTGCCAGCAGGGAACAGGGGGCCGTTAATGAAAAG.

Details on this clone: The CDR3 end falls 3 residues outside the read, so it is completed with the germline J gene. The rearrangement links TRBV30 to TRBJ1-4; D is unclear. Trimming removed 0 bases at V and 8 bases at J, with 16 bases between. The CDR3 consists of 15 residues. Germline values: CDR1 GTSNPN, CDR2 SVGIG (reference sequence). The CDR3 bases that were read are TGTGCCTGGAGTGTAGTCGGGTCGCCTGGGGAAAAA. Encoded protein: CAWSVVGSPGEK. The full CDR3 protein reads CAWSVVGSPGEKLFF.

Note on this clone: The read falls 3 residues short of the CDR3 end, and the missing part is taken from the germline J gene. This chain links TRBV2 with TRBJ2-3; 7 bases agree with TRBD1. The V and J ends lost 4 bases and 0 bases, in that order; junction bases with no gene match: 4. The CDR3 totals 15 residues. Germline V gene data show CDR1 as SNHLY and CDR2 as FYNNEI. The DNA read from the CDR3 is TGTGCCAGCAGTGCGACAGGGTCTAGCACAGATACG. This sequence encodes CASSATGSSTDT. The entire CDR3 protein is CASSATGSSTDTQYF. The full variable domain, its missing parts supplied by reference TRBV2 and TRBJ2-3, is EPEVTQTPSHQVTQMGQEVILRCVPISNHLYFYWYRQILGQKVEFLVSFYNNEISEKSEIFDDQFSVERPDGSNFTLKIRSTKLEDSAMYFCASSATGSSTDTQYFGPGTRLTVL.

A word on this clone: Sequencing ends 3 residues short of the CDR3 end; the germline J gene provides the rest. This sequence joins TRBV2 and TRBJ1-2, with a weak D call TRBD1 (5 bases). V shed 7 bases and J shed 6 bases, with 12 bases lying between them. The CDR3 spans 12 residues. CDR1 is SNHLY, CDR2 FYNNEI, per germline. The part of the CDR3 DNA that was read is TGTGCCAGCAAGGTATCGGGGGATGGC. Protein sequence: CASKVSGDG. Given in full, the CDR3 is CASKVSGDGYTF.

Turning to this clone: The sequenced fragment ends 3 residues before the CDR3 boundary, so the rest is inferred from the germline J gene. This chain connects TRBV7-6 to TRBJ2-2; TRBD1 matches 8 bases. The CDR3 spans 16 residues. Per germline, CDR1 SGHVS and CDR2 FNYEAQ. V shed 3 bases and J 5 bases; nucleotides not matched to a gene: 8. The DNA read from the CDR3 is TGTGCCAGCAGCTTCCCCGGACAGGGCGGGACCGGGGAG. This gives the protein CASSFPGQGGTGE. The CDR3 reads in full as CASSFPGQGGTGELFF. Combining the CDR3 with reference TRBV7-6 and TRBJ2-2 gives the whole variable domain GAGVSQSPRYKVTKRGQDVALRCDPISGHVSLYWYRQALGQGPEFLTYFNYEAQQDKSGLPNDRFSAERPEGSISTLTIQRTEQRDSAMYRCASSFPGQGGTGELFFGEGSRLTVL.

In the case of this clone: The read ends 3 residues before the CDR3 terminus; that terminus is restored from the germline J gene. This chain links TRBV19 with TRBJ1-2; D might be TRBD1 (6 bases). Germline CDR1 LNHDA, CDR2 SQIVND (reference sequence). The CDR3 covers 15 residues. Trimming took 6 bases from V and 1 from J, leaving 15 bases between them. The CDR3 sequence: CASSRNRTVNYGYTF. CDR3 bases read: TGTGCCAGTAGCCGGAATAGGACAGTTAACTATGGC. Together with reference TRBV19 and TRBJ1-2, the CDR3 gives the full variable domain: DGGITQSPKYLFRKEGQNVTLSCEQNLNHDAMYWYRQDPGQGLRLIYYSQIVNDFQKGDIAEGYSVSREKKESFPLTVTSAQKNPTAFYLCASSRNRTVNYGYTFGSGTRLTVV.

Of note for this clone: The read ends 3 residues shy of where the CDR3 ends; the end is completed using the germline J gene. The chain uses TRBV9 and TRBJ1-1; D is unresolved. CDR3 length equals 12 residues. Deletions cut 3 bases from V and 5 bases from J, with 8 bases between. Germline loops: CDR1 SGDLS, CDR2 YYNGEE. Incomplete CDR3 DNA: TGTGCCAGCAGCGCTAAGAAGACTGAA. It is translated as CASSAKKTE. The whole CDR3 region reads CASSAKKTEAFF.

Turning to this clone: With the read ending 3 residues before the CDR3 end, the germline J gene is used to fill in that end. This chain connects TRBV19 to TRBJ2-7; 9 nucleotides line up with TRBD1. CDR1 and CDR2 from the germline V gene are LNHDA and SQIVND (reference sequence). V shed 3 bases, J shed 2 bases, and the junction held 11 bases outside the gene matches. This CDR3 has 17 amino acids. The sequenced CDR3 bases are TGTGCCAGTAGTATCCACAGACAGGGGGGTAGGACCTACGAG. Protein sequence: CASSIHRQGGRTYE. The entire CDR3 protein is CASSIHRQGGRTYEQYF.

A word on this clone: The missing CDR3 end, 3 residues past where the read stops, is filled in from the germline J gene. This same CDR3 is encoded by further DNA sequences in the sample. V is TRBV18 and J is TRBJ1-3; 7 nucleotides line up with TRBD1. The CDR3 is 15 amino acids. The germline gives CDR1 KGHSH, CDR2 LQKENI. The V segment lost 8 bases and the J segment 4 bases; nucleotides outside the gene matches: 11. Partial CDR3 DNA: TGTGCCAGCATGATGACAGGGACGAAAGGAAACACC. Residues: CASMMTGTKGNT. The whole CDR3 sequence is CASMMTGTKGNTIYF.

The part of the CDR3 DNA that was read is TGTGCCACCCAACAATACAGCACAGATACG. Translation: CATQQYSTDT. The CDR3 in full is CATQQYSTDTQYF. The chain joins TRBV10-3 to TRBJ2-3; no clear D. Read sequence stops 3 residues before the CDR3 end, and the germline J gene provides the missing end. Trimming took 10 bases from V and 0 from J, leaving 11 bases between them. Germline CDR1 ENHRY, CDR2 SYGVKD. This CDR3 region has 13 residues.

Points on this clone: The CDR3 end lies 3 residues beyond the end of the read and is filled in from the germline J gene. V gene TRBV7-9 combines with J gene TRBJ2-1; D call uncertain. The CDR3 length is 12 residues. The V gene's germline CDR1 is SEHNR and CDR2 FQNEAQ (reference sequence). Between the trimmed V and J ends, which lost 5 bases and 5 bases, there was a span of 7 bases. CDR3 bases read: TGTGCCAGCAGCCTGAAGGACAATGAG. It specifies CASSLKDNE. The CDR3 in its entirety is CASSLKDNEQFF.

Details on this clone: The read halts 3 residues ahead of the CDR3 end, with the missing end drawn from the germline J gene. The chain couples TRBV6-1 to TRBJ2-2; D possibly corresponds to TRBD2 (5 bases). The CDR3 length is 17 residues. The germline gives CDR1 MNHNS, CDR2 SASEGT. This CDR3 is CASSERIWIAGNSPLFF. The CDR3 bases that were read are TGTGCCAGCAGCGAAAGGATATGGATCGCGGGCAATTCACCG.

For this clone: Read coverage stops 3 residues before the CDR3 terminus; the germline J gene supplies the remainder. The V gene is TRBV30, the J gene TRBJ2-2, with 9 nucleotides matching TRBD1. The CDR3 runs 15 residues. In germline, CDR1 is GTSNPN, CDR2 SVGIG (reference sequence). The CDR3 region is CAWSAGRTGDSPLFF. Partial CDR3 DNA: TGTGCCTGGAGTGCGGGGCGGACAGGGGATTCACCG. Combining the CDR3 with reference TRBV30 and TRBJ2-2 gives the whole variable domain SQTIHQWPATLVQPVGSPLSLECTVEGTSNPNLYWYRQAAGRGLQLLFYSVGIGQISSEVPQNLSASRPQDRQFILSSKKLLLSDSGFYLCAWSAGRTGDSPLFFGEGSRLTVL.

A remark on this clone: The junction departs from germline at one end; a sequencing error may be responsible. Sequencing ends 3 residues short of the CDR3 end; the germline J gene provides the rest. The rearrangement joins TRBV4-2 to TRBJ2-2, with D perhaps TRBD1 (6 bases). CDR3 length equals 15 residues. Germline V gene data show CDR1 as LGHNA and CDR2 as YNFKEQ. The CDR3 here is CASSQDRVKGEKLFF. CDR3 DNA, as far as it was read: TGCGCCAGCAGCCAAGATAGAGTAAAGGGGGAAAAG.

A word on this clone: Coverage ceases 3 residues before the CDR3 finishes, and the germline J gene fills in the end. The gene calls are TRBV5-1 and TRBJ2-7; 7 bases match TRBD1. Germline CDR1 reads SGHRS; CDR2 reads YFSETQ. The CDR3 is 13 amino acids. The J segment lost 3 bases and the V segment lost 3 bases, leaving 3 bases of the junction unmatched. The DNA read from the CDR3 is TGCGCCAGCAGCTCGACAGGGAACTACGAG. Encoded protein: CASSSTGNYE. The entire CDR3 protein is CASSSTGNYEQYF.

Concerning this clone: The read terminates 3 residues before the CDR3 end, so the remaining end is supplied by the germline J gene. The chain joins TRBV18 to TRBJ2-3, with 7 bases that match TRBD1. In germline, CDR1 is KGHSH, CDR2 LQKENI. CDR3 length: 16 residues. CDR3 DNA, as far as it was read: TGTGCCAGCTCACCGGTACTACAGGGGCTGGATGAGACG. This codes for CASSPVLQGLDET. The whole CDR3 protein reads CASSPVLQGLDETQYF.

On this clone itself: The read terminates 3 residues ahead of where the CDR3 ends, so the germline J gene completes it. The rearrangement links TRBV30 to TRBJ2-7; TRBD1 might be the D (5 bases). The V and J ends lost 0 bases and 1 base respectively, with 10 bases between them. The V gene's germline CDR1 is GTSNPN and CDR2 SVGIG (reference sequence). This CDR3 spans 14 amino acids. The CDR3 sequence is CAWSVWGTSYEQYF. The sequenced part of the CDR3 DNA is TGTGCCTGGAGTGTATGGGGCACATCCTACGAG. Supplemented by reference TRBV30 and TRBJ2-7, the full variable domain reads SQTIHQWPATLVQPVGSPLSLECTVEGTSNPNLYWYRQAAGRGLQLLFYSVGIGQISSEVPQNLSASRPQDRQFILSSKKLLLSDSGFYLCAWSVWGTSYEQYFGPGTRLTVT.

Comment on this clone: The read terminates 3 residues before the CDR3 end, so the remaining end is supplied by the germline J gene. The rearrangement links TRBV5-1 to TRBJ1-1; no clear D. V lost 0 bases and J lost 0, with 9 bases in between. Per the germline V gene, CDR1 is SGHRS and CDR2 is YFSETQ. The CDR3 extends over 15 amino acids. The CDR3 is CASSLGVALNTEAFF. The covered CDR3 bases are TGCGCCAGCAGCTTGGGAGTAGCCCTGAACACTGAA.

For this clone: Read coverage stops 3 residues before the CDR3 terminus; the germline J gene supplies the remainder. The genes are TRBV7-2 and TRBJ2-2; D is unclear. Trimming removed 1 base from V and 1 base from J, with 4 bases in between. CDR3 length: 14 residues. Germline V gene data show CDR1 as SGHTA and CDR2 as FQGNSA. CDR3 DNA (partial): TGTGCCAGCAGCTTAGGCAGGAACACCGGGGAG. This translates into CASSLGRNTGE. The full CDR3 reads CASSLGRNTGELFF. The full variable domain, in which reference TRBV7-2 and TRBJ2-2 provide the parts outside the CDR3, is GAGVSQSPSNKVTEKGKDVELRCDPISGHTALYWYRQSLGQGLEFLIYFQGNSAPDKSGLPSDRFSAERTGGSVSTLTIQRTQQEDSAVYLCASSLGRNTGELFFGEGSRLTVL.

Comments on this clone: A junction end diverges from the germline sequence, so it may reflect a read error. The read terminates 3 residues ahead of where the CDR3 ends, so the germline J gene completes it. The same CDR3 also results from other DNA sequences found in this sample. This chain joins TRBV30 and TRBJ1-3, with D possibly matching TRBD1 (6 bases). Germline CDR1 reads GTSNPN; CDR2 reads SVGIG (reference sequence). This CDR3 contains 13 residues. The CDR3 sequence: CAWNTGLGNTIYF. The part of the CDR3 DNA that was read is TGTGCCTGGAACACAGGGTTAGGAAACACA.

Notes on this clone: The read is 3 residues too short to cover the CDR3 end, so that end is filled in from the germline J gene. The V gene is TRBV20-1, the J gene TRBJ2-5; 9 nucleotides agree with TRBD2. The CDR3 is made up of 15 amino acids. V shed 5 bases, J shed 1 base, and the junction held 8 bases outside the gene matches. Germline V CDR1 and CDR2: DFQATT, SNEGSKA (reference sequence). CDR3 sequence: CSAPSSGVTQETQYF. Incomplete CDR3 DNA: TGCAGTGCTCCTTCTAGCGGGGTGACCCAAGAGACC.